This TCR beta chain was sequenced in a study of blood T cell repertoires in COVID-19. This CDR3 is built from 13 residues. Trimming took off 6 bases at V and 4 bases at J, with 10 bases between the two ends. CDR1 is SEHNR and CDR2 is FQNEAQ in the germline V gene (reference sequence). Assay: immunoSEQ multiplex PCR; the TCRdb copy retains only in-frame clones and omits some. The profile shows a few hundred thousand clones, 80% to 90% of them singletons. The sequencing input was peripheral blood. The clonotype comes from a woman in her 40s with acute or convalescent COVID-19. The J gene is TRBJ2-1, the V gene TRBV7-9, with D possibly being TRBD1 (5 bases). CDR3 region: CASRPQGYNEQFF. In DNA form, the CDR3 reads TGTGCCAGCAGACCTCAGGGTTACAATGAGCAGTTCTTC.